One and the same sample provided the 17 T cell receptor beta chains below, sequenced in a study of shared clonotypes between healthy human individuals. TCRdb keeps only in-frame clones here, not all; method: immunoSEQ multiplex PCR. The repertoire consists of 630,000 or so clones, with 98% occurring once and the leading ten covering 0.3%. Terminally differentiated effector memory CD45RA+ cells were left out of the naive CD8 fraction, which was CD45RO-negative and positively selected for CCR7. The sample comprised naive CD8+ T cells sorted from blood. All receptors derive from a man aged 25 to 40 in good health.

The chain links TRBV11-2 to TRBJ2-7; TRBD2 matches 12 bases. CDR1 is SGHAT and CDR2 is FQNNGV in the germline V gene. The CDR3 totals 18 residues. V shed 0 bases, J shed 2 bases, and the junction held 8 bases outside the gene matches. The CDR3 DNA sequence: TGTGCCAGCAGCTTAGATGGACTTACTAGCGGGAGGCCCTACGAGCAGTACTTC. The encoded protein is CASSLDGLTSGRPYEQYF.

The rearrangement joins TRBV27 to TRBJ2-1; D is unresolved. With 10 bases removed from V and 0 bases from J, the gap between germline ends came to 16 bases. Germline V gives CDR1 MNHEY, CDR2 SMNVEV (reference sequence). CDR3 length: 15 residues. The CDR3 DNA reads as TGTGCCACCCGGCGCGATCGCAGCTCCTACAATGAGCAGTTCTTC. As protein: CATRRDRSSYNEQFF.

The CDR3 protein is CASSQPGHPLEQYF. The CDR3 DNA reads TGTGCCAGCTCCCAACCGGGACATCCTCTTGAGCAGTACTTC. The chain recombines TRBV18 with TRBJ2-7; a weak D match, TRBD1 (6 bases). The CDR3 runs 14 residues. Trimming pared 6 bases from V and 7 bases from J, leaving 19 bases between. CDR1 is KGHSH and CDR2 is LQKENI in the germline V gene. Variable domain in full (rest from reference TRBV18 and TRBJ2-7): NAGVMQNPRHLVRRRGQEARLRCSPMKGHSHVYWYRQLPEEGLKFMVYLQKENIIDESGMPKERFSAEFPKEGPSILRIQQVVRGDSAAYFCASSQPGHPLEQYFGPGTRLTVT.

This rearrangement joins TRBV4-2 to TRBJ2-2, with 8 bases matching TRBD2. Losses at the gene ends were 1 base for V and 6 bases for J; bases not matched to a gene: 4. This CDR3 region has 15 residues. The germline gives CDR1 LGHNA, CDR2 YNFKEQ. CDR3 DNA: TGTGCCAGCAGCCAAGCGGGAGGGCCTCCCGGGGAGCTGTTTTTT. It specifies CASSQAGGPPGELFF.

The gene calls are TRBV7-9 and TRBJ2-1; D remains ambiguous. CDR3 length: 17 amino acids. Looked up from germline, CDR1 is SEHNR and CDR2 is FQNEAQ (reference sequence). The V end lost 1 base, the J end lost 8 bases, and 21 bases lay between the germline ends. The CDR3 is CASSLVSPGYGPDEQFF. As DNA, the CDR3 is TGTGCCAGCAGCTTAGTCTCCCCCGGGTATGGTCCCGATGAGCAGTTCTTC.

The rearrangement uses TRBV5-4 and TRBJ1-2, with no clear D. The V gene's germline CDR1 is SGHNT and CDR2 YYREEE (reference sequence). The CDR3 covers 16 residues. Trimming took 4 bases from V and 5 from J, leaving 21 bases between them. CDR3 in amino acids: CASSLTRWSDYYGYTF. In DNA, the CDR3 is TGTGCCAGCAGCCTAACCCGGTGGTCAGACTATTATGGCTACACCTTC.

J is TRBJ2-7 and V is TRBV10-2, with D perhaps TRBD1 (6 bases). Trimming took 3 bases from V and 4 from J, leaving 13 bases between them. The CDR3 runs 14 residues. Germline V lookup: CDR1 WSHSY, CDR2 SAAADI. In DNA form, the CDR3 reads TGCGCCAGCAGTGAATTGACAGGAGGTTACGAGCAGTACTTC. It is translated as CASSELTGGYEQYF.

A remark on this clone: The identical CDR3 is also encoded by other nucleotide sequences in the sample. The gene calls are TRBV7-9 and TRBJ2-1, with no clear D. This CDR3 has 14 residues. Trimming shortened V by 5 bases and J by 3 bases, and 11 bases separated the two germline ends. From germline, CDR1 is SEHNR and CDR2 FQNEAQ (reference sequence). CDR3 protein: CASSLEADYNEQFF. CDR3 coding DNA: TGTGCCAGCAGCCTAGAGGCGGACTACAATGAGCAGTTCTTC.

The chain employs TRBV13 and TRBJ2-3; 8 positions agree with TRBD2. This CDR3 region has 16 residues. After removal of 1 base from V and 2 bases from J, the junction contained 5 bases not matched to a gene. Germline loops: CDR1 PRHDT, CDR2 FYEKMQ (reference sequence). In DNA, the CDR3 is TGTGCCAGCAGCTTAGCTGTTAGCGGGAACACAGATACGCAGTATTTT. It translates to CASSLAVSGNTDTQYF.

The chain combines TRBV7-8 with TRBJ2-1; TRBD2 aligns across 11 bases. V dropped 4 bases and J dropped 5; count of bases not matched to a gene: 7. CDR1 is SGHVS and CDR2 is FQNEAQ in the germline V gene. The CDR3 totals 16 residues. The CDR3 region has the DNA TGTGCCAGCAGCTCGCGGGTAGCGGGGGGGGACAATGAGCAGTTCTTC. Amino acid sequence: CASSSRVAGGDNEQFF.

J is TRBJ2-2 and V is TRBV7-8; D is unresolved. The ends were cut back, 1 base at V and 6 bases at J, with 6 bases in the middle. Germline lookup yields CDR1 SGHVS and CDR2 FQNEAQ. This CDR3 is built from 13 residues. The CDR3 DNA reads TGTGCCAGCAGCTTAGGGGTCCCCGGGGAGCTGTTTTTT. This codes for CASSLGVPGELFF.

The CDR3 is CASSLLGVSGANVLTF. The CDR3 DNA is TGTGCCAGCAGTTTACTAGGGGTCTCTGGGGCCAACGTCCTGACTTTC. The gene calls are TRBV27 and TRBJ2-6; maybe TRBD1 (5 bases). The CDR3 length is 16 residues. V lost 2 bases and J lost 0, with 8 bases in between. Looked up from germline, CDR1 is MNHEY and CDR2 is SMNVEV (reference sequence).

V and J are TRBV7-2 and TRBJ2-1, with a weak D call TRBD1 (5 bases). The CDR3 covers 12 residues. The V gene's germline CDR1 is SGHTA and CDR2 FQGNSA. The ends were cut back, 6 bases at V and 12 bases at J, with 15 bases in the middle. This CDR3 is CASSPQDPGQFF. The DNA for the CDR3 is TGTGCCAGCAGTCCACAGGACCCCGGGCAGTTCTTC.

The chain couples TRBV28 to TRBJ2-5; TRBD2 matches at 8 bases. CDR3 length: 14 residues. The ends lost 3 bases at V and 2 bases at J; junction bases unmatched: 2. Looked up from germline, CDR1 is MDHEN and CDR2 is SYDVKM. The CDR3 sequence: CASSFLAGQETQYF. In DNA, the CDR3 is TGTGCCAGCAGTTTCCTAGCGGGTCAAGAGACCCAGTACTTC.

This clone was counted once. The V and J genes are TRBV9 and TRBJ1-1; possibly TRBD1 for D (6 bases). CDR1 is SGDLS, CDR2 YYNGEE, per germline. Between the trimmed V and J ends, which lost 2 bases and 3 bases, there was a span of 14 bases. The CDR3 contains 15 residues. CDR3 bases: TGTGCCAGCAGCGTCACACAGGGCAGGGACACTGAAGCTTTCTTT. The encoded protein is CASSVTQGRDTEAFF.

The chain employs TRBV5-4 and TRBJ1-1; maybe TRBD1 (5 bases). This CDR3 is built from 13 residues. V gave up 1 base and J gave up 3 bases, with 7 bases separating them. Germline V gene sequence: CDR1 SGHNT, CDR2 YYREEE (reference sequence). This CDR3 is CASSLIGDTEAFF. The DNA of the CDR3 is TGTGCCAGCAGCTTGATAGGGGACACTGAAGCTTTCTTT.

The chain employs TRBV5-4 and TRBJ2-1, with 7 bases lining up with TRBD2. The CDR3 totals 13 residues. The germline V gene encodes CDR1 SGHNT and CDR2 YYREEE (reference sequence). With 4 bases clipped from V and 4 bases from J, the junction kept 2 bases outside the gene matches. Here the CDR3 reads CASSRGSYNEQFF. The CDR3, as DNA: TGTGCCAGCAGCCGCGGGAGTTACAATGAGCAGTTCTTC. Full variable domain (missing parts from reference TRBV5-4 and TRBJ2-1): ETGVTQSPTHLIKTRGQQVTLRCSSQSGHNTVSWYQQALGQGPQFIFQYYREEENGRGNFPPRFSGLQFPNYSSELNVNALELDDSALYLCASSRGSYNEQFFGPGTRLTVL.